The T cell receptor (beta chain) under discussion was sequenced for a study of graft-versus-host responses after intestinal transplantation. Overall study: Grafts were multivisceral, liver-intestinal, or isolated intestinal. Every transplant recipient was induced with anti-thymocyte globulin, then maintained on tacrolimus and steroids for roughly 3 years. Study outcomes and limitations: Some patients had graft-donor T cell macrochimerism. In their allografts, the ratios of graft-versus-host to host-versus-graft T cell clones were high. Analysis identified GvH clones in recipient marrow, with some appearing first in ileum or blood.

This CDR3 spans 15 amino acids. V was pared by 3 bases and J by 8 bases, with 19 bases between. CDR1 is LNHDA and CDR2 is SQIVND in the germline V gene (reference sequence). Measured with immunoSEQ multiplex PCR; TCRdb has only the in-frame clones, and not every one. The profile covers around 110,000 clones, with about nine tenths appearing a single time and around 0.2% taken by the ten largest. As to this clone: Its specificity is unknown.

The V call is TRBV19, the J call TRBJ1-2, with D perhaps TRBD1 (6 bases). Sequenced material: unstimulated CD4+ T cells sorted from spleen or lymph node cells, taken before intestinal transplant. The sequence was obtained from a human donor who received an intestinal transplant. CDR3 sequence: CASSISGHPAEGYTF. The DNA of the CDR3 is TGTGCCAGTAGTATTTCGGGACACCCCGCGGAAGGCTACACCTTC.